The 26 T cell receptor beta chains reported below all come from one sample, sequenced in a study of T cell clonality in common variable immunodeficiency. Libraries were prepared by immunoSEQ multiplex PCR; TCRdb keeps only in-frame clonotypes and omits some of them. The sample presents tens of thousands of clones, none singletons. Sequencing used peripheral blood mononuclear cells. The receptors come from a person aged 18 to 75 in good health.

This clone was detected ten times or more. The read finishes 3 residues shy of the CDR3 end, and the germline J gene is used to complete it. The chain joins TRBV10-1 to TRBJ1-5; the D is unclear. V was trimmed by 1 base and J by 6 bases, leaving 4 bases between them. The germline gives CDR1 WNHNN, CDR2 SYGVQD (reference sequence). This CDR3 spans 12 amino acids. Incomplete CDR3 DNA: TGCGCCAGCAGTGAGTTCGGTCAGCCC. Its translation: CASSEFGQP. The whole CDR3 protein reads CASSEFGQPQHF.

This clone came up many times. The CDR3 is cut off 3 residues early in the read; its end comes from the germline J gene. The chain combines TRBV5-1 with TRBJ2-1, with a tentative D call TRBD2 (6 bases). V lost 5 bases and J 7 bases, leaving 13 bases between the germline ends. The germline V gene has CDR1 SGHRS and CDR2 YFSETQ. This CDR3 spans 13 amino acids. This CDR3 reads CASRGGGENEQFF. Partial CDR3 DNA: TGCGCCAGCAGGGGCGGCGGGGAGAATGAG.

This clone was counted only a few times. The read terminates 3 residues before the CDR3 end, so the remaining end is supplied by the germline J gene. This sequence joins TRBV10-1 and TRBJ2-5, with D tentatively TRBD2 (5 bases). Trimming removed 5 bases at V and 6 bases at J, with 13 bases between. The CDR3 is 13 amino acids. The germline V gene has CDR1 WNHNN and CDR2 SYGVQD (reference sequence). CDR3 region: CASSTATGKTQYF. Partial CDR3 DNA: TGCGCCAGCAGTACTGCTACGGGGAAGACC.

In its sample, this clone was seen many times. The sequence runs out 3 residues before the end of the CDR3; the remainder is reconstructed from the germline J gene. The chain links TRBV13 to TRBJ2-5; weak D call: TRBD1 (6 bases). This CDR3 contains 17 residues. CDR1 is PRHDT and CDR2 is FYEKMQ in the germline V gene (reference sequence). Trimming stripped 2 bases from V and 2 bases from J, with 18 bases between. This CDR3 is CASSLRGSLRVQETQYF. The CDR3 DNA, read in part, is TGTGCCAGCAGCTTAAGGGGGAGCCTTCGGGTGCAAGAGACC.

Of note for this clone: Relative to the germline gene, one junction end is altered; a read error may explain this. The CDR3 end is not reached by the read, which stops 3 residues before it; the germline J gene fills it in. This chain connects TRBV7-7 to TRBJ2-1; D uncertain. This CDR3 comprises 15 residues. The germline CDR1 and CDR2 sequences are SSHAT and FNYEAQ (reference sequence). CDR3 loop: CASSLDSSNHNEQFF. The sequenced part of the CDR3 DNA is TGTGCTAGCAGCTTAGATAGCTCTAACCACAATGAG.

In its sample, this clone was seen many times. The read is 3 residues too short to cover the CDR3 end, so that end is filled in from the germline J gene. The chain couples TRBV14 to TRBJ1-2; D is perhaps TRBD1 (6 bases). CDR1 and CDR2 from the germline V gene are SGHDN and FVKESK. Trimming took off 4 bases at V and 7 bases at J, with 16 bases between the two ends. The CDR3 consists of 14 residues. The covered CDR3 bases are TGTGCCAGCAGCCGTAACACAGGGAGCGCTGGC. This gives the protein CASSRNTGSAG. From start to end, the CDR3 is CASSRNTGSAGYTF.

This clone has a handful of counts. The DNA ends 3 residues before the CDR3 does, and the rest of the CDR3 is filled in from the germline J gene. This rearrangement joins TRBV6-2 or TRBV6-3 to TRBJ1-4, with TRBD1 matching 9 bases. V trimming: 2 bases; J trimming: 8 bases; junction bases outside the gene matches: 6. In germline, CDR1 is MNHEY, CDR2 SVGEGT. The CDR3 has 15 residues. The CDR3 sequence is CASSYRTGEGEKLFF. CDR3 DNA, as far as it was read: TGTGCCAGCAGTTACCGGACAGGGGAGGGCGAAAAA.

Many counts were recorded for this clone. The CDR3 end lies 3 residues beyond the end of the read and is filled in from the germline J gene. The V call is TRBV19, the J call TRBJ2-3; 7 nucleotides match TRBD2. This CDR3 is 13 amino acids long. The germline V gene has CDR1 LNHDA and CDR2 SQIVND (reference sequence). V shed 9 bases and J 4 bases; nucleotides not matched to a gene: 7. The CDR3 sequence: CASARLAPDTQYF. The CDR3 bases that were read are TGTGCCAGCGCCCGACTAGCTCCAGATACG.

This clone came up many times. The read falls 3 residues short of the CDR3 end, and the missing part is taken from the germline J gene. The chain links TRBV20-1 to TRBJ1-5; D gene ambiguous. The germline CDR1 and CDR2 sequences are DFQATT and SNEGSKA (reference sequence). The CDR3 length is 16 residues. The CDR3 region is CSERVFIRTSPQPQHF. The sequenced CDR3 bases are TGCAGCGAGAGGGTGTTCATCAGAACATCCCCTCAGCCC.

There are many counts of this clone. The read comes to an end 3 residues before the CDR3 does, leaving the germline J gene to fill in the end. The chain joins TRBV20-1 to TRBJ2-5, with 9 positions matching TRBD2. Germline values: CDR1 DFQATT, CDR2 SNEGSKA (reference sequence). The CDR3 length is 16 residues. J gave up 3 bases and V 4 bases, and 12 bases lay outside the gene matches. This chain's CDR3 is CSATASSGVMEETQYF. The DNA read from the CDR3 is TGCAGTGCTACGGCATCTAGCGGGGTCATGGAAGAGACC.

This clone was found many times. The read ends 3 residues early relative to the CDR3; the germline J gene fills the gap. The chain has TRBV2 and TRBJ2-7; a weak D match, TRBD2 (6 bases). Trimming removed 6 bases from V and 3 bases from J, with 18 bases in between. The CDR3 has 15 residues. The germline CDR1 and CDR2 sequences are SNHLY and FYNNEI. The sequenced part of the CDR3 DNA is TGTGCCAGCAGCGCGGGACTCCTAACATACTACGAG. This translates into CASSAGLLTYYE. The entire CDR3 protein reads CASSAGLLTYYEQYF.

This clone was detected many times. CDR3 in amino acids: CATTGQGISEAFF. The DNA read from the CDR3 is TGTGCCACCACGGGACAGGGGATAAGTGAA. This chain connects TRBV2 to TRBJ1-1, with 10 bases that match TRBD1. The sequenced fragment ends 3 residues before the CDR3 boundary, so the rest is inferred from the germline J gene. The CDR3 totals 13 residues. V lost 10 bases, J lost 7 bases, and 9 bases stayed unmatched. Germline assignment: CDR1 SNHLY and CDR2 FYNNEI.

The sample holds many counts of this clone. The read comes to an end 3 residues before the CDR3 does, leaving the germline J gene to fill in the end. The chain has TRBV20-1 and TRBJ2-7, with D perhaps assigned TRBD1 or TRBD2 (5 bases each). Deletions cut 3 bases from V and 2 bases from J, with 14 bases between. The CDR3 covers 14 residues. The germline CDR1 and CDR2 sequences are DFQATT and SNEGSKA (reference sequence). The sequenced CDR3 bases are TGCAGTGCTAGTTTGGAGGCAGGGCCCTACGAG. This sequence encodes CSASLEAGPYE. The whole CDR3 reads CSASLEAGPYEQYF.

At least ten counts were recorded for this clone. Sequencing ends 3 residues short of the CDR3 end; the germline J gene provides the rest. This sequence joins TRBV12-3 or TRBV12-4 and TRBJ2-5; possibly TRBD1 for D (6 bases). Trimming cost V 6 bases and J 1 base, with 9 bases left between them. This CDR3 comprises 13 residues. Incomplete CDR3 DNA: TGTGCCAGCAGCCCAGGGGTCCAAGAGACC. Protein sequence: CASSPGVQET. The full CDR3 reads CASSPGVQETQYF.

In its sample, this clone was seen many times. The CDR3 end lies 3 residues beyond the end of the read and is filled in from the germline J gene. The J gene is TRBJ2-5, the V gene TRBV20-1; D possibly corresponds to TRBD1 (6 bases). Germline V gene sequence: CDR1 DFQATT, CDR2 SNEGSKA (reference sequence). Deletions cut 4 bases from V and 4 bases from J, with 13 bases between. The CDR3 sequence is 13 residues long. The CDR3 sequence: CSANRVEVETQYF. The sequenced CDR3 bases are TGCAGTGCTAACAGGGTTGAAGTAGAGACC.

The table lists this clone with a few counts. The read ends 3 residues shy of where the CDR3 ends; the end is completed using the germline J gene. This chain links TRBV16 with TRBJ1-2; D is uncertain. The CDR3 sequence is 13 residues long. Germline loops: CDR1 KGHSY, CDR2 FQNENV. The V end was cut by 1 base, the J end by 2 bases, with 5 bases between. CDR3 amino acids: CASSQFPNYGYTF. The sequenced part of the CDR3 DNA is TGTGCCAGCAGCCAATTTCCGAACTATGGC.

Partial CDR3 DNA: TGCGCCAGCAGCTTGGCTTTTTCCTCCGGGGAG. Amino acid sequence: CASSLAFSSGE. The whole CDR3 region reads CASSLAFSSGELFF. V is TRBV5-1 and J is TRBJ2-2, with D unclear. The read finishes 3 residues shy of the CDR3 end, and the germline J gene is used to complete it. Germline CDR1 is SGHRS and CDR2 is YFSETQ. Trimming stripped 0 bases from V and 6 bases from J, with 9 bases between. This CDR3 comprises 14 residues.

This clone appeared many times. Read sequence stops 3 residues before the CDR3 end, and the germline J gene provides the missing end. The chain uses TRBV20-1 and TRBJ2-3, with D possibly matching TRBD2 (6 bases). The CDR3 totals 14 residues. The germline V and J ends were trimmed by 5 bases and 6 bases, with 18 bases remaining between them. Germline loops: CDR1 DFQATT, CDR2 SNEGSKA (reference sequence). The chain's CDR3 is CSAPASDHGDTQYF. The part of the CDR3 DNA that was read is TGCAGTGCTCCCGCTAGCGACCATGGGGATACG.

The table lists this clone with many counts. The CDR3 extends 3 residues past the end of the read, so its final part is completed from the germline J gene. The V and J genes are TRBV6-1 and TRBJ1-6, with TRBD1 as a possible D gene (6 bases). Trimming took 6 bases from V and 7 from J, leaving 16 bases between them. The CDR3 has 15 amino acids. Germline CDR1 is MNHNS and CDR2 is SASEGT. The CDR3 is CASREQGRRNSPLHF. Partial CDR3 DNA: TGTGCCAGCAGAGAACAGGGAAGGCGCAATTCACCC.

At least ten counts were recorded for this clone. The CDR3 end lies 3 residues beyond the end of the read and is filled in from the germline J gene. The rearrangement links TRBV7-8 to TRBJ2-3, with TRBD2 matching over 10 bases. V lost 5 bases and J lost 2; bases outside the gene matches: 4. This CDR3 comprises 15 residues. Germline lookup yields CDR1 SGHVS and CDR2 FQNEAQ. CDR3 amino acids: CASSQTSGVTDTQYF. The CDR3 bases that were read are TGTGCCAGCAGCCAAACTAGCGGGGTCACAGATACG.

Points on this clone: The read falls 3 residues short of the CDR3 end, and the missing part is taken from the germline J gene. V usage is TRBV2 and J usage is TRBJ1-6; possibly TRBD1 for D (6 bases). Per germline, CDR1 SNHLY and CDR2 FYNNEI. Trimming removed 4 bases at V and 3 bases at J, with 10 bases between. CDR3 length: 15 amino acids. This chain's CDR3 is CASSAGDVYNSPLHF. Partial CDR3 DNA: TGTGCCAGCAGTGCAGGGGACGTCTATAATTCACCC.

This clone was counted ten times or more. The CDR3 end is not reached by the read, which stops 3 residues before it; the germline J gene fills it in. The chain links TRBV12-3 or TRBV12-4 to TRBJ2-7; TRBD2 agrees at 12 bases. This CDR3 is 18 amino acids long. V trimming: 6 bases; J trimming: 1 base; junction bases outside the gene matches: 13. The chain's CDR3 is CASRPSTGLAGWSYEQYF. CDR3 DNA, as far as it was read: TGTGCCAGCAGGCCGAGTACCGGACTAGCGGGATGGTCCTACGAG.

This clone was detected many times. Read data end 3 residues before the CDR3 end; the end is taken from the germline J gene. This chain links TRBV29-1 with TRBJ1-2; TRBD1 aligns across 8 bases. Germline V gene data show CDR1 as SQVTM and CDR2 as ANQGSEA. The CDR3 is 11 residues long. Unmatched junction bases numbered 4, after V lost 7 bases and J lost 6 bases. CDR3 loop: CSGRTGNGYTF. Partial CDR3 DNA: TGCAGCGGCCGGACAGGGAATGGC.

This clone was picked up a small number of times. Coverage ceases 3 residues before the CDR3 finishes, and the germline J gene fills in the end. The genes are TRBV18 and TRBJ2-4; no clear D. The germline V gene has CDR1 KGHSH and CDR2 LQKENI. The CDR3 loop spans 14 amino acids. V lost 3 bases and J lost 8, with 14 bases in between. The CDR3 DNA, read in part, is TGTGCCAGCTCACCGCCCCAGCCCCGGGACATT. Protein product: CASSPPQPRDI. The full CDR3 protein reads CASSPPQPRDIQYF.

This clone was found many times. Incomplete CDR3 DNA: TGTGCCAGCAGCAGCGGGACAGGGAGGACAGATACG. Protein: CASSSGTGRTDT. The whole CDR3 protein is CASSSGTGRTDTQYF. V gene TRBV7-8 combines with J gene TRBJ2-3; TRBD1 agrees at 9 bases. The read ends 3 residues early relative to the CDR3; the germline J gene fills the gap. The CDR3 is 15 residues long. Germline V lookup: CDR1 SGHVS, CDR2 FQNEAQ. Trimming removed 5 bases from V and 3 bases from J; junction bases left unmatched: 6.

This clone was seen ten or more times. The sequence runs out 3 residues before the end of the CDR3; the remainder is reconstructed from the germline J gene. The chain uses TRBV6-1 and TRBJ2-7; no firm D call. The CDR3 has 13 residues. Per the germline V gene, CDR1 is MNHNS and CDR2 is SASEGT. V was shortened by 4 bases and J by 2 bases, with 9 bases between the two germline ends. The CDR3: CASSAQMTYEQYF. The CDR3 bases that were read are TGTGCCAGCAGTGCCCAGATGACCTACGAG.